A single sample gave rise to the 16 T cell receptor beta chains below, sequenced in a study of OX40 agonist ivuxolimab in advanced cancers. The assay was immunoSEQ multiplex PCR, and TCRdb's table has in-frame clones only and misses some. The sample shows about 100,000 clones, about 91% of them seen only once. Sequences were derived from CD4+ or CD8+ T cells sorted from blood, sampled in a trial of the OX40 agonist ivuxolimab. The origin of the receptors is an adult with an advanced solid tumor such as melanoma, head and neck, liver or kidney cancer.

DNA for the CDR3: TGTGCCAGCTGTGCCCCGGGACTTAGGGCTTTCTTT. It encodes CASCAPGLRAFF. The chain uses TRBV6-5 and TRBJ1-1; D may be TRBD1 (5 bases). Germline V lookup: CDR1 MNHEY, CDR2 SVGAGI. Trimming removed 8 bases from V and 11 bases from J, with 18 bases in between. CDR3 length: 12 amino acids.

CDR3 protein: CASSIVSGNQETQYF. For the CDR3, the DNA is TGTGCCAGTAGTATCGTATCCGGGAACCAAGAGACCCAGTACTTC. The chain couples TRBV19 to TRBJ2-5, with D possibly matching TRBD2 (5 bases). CDR3 length: 15 amino acids. CDR1 and CDR2 from the germline V gene are LNHDA and SQIVND (reference sequence). V shed 3 bases and J shed 0 bases, with 11 bases lying between them.

V usage is TRBV7-9 and J usage is TRBJ2-1; unclear D gene. V was clipped by 7 bases and J by 3 bases, with 16 bases between them. CDR1 is SEHNR, CDR2 FQNEAQ, per germline (reference sequence). The CDR3 covers 15 residues. The CDR3 nucleotides are TGTGCCAGCATCGCTGGTAGGGTTCGCTACAATGAGCAGTTCTTC. Its protein is CASIAGRVRYNEQFF.

This clone has more than one count but fewer than ten. The chain links TRBV6-5 to TRBJ1-2; 8 bases map to TRBD1. The CDR3 is made up of 13 amino acids. Germline V gene data show CDR1 as MNHEY and CDR2 as SVGAGI. V trimming: 0 bases; J trimming: 8 bases; junction bases outside the gene matches: 2. The CDR3 here is CASSYSTGEGYTF. In nucleotides, the CDR3 is TGTGCCAGCAGTTACTCGACAGGGGAGGGCTACACCTTC.

The chain recombines TRBV19 with TRBJ2-1, with 8 bases aligning to TRBD2. Losses at the gene ends were 7 bases for V and 5 bases for J; bases not matched to a gene: 4. This CDR3 contains 13 residues. Germline CDR1 reads LNHDA; CDR2 reads SQIVND (reference sequence). The CDR3 coding sequence is TGTGCCAGTACCGGGACTAGACACAATGAGCAGTTCTTC. As protein: CASTGTRHNEQFF.

The rearrangement joins TRBV28 to TRBJ2-7, with a tentative D call TRBD1 (6 bases). Trimming removed 4 bases from V and 2 bases from J, with 12 bases in between. Germline CDR1 MDHEN, CDR2 SYDVKM. This CDR3 comprises 14 residues. CDR3 residues: CASSSQGSAYEQYF. The CDR3 DNA reads TGTGCCAGCAGTTCACAGGGTAGTGCCTACGAGCAGTACTTC.

The chain couples TRBV6-1 to TRBJ1-4; perhaps TRBD1 as D (5 bases). Germline V gives CDR1 MNHNS, CDR2 SASEGT. V shed 10 bases and J shed 7 bases, with 16 bases lying between them. The CDR3 has 13 residues. This CDR3 is CATRAGTFEKLFF. CDR3 in DNA: TGTGCCACCAGGGCCGGGACTTTTGAAAAACTGTTTTTT.

This chain connects TRBV7-8 to TRBJ2-7; 10 positions match TRBD1. V lost 4 bases, J lost 7 bases, and 7 bases stayed unmatched. The CDR3 covers 14 residues. CDR1 SGHVS and CDR2 FQNEAQ come from the germline V gene. The CDR3 nucleotides are TGTGCCAGCAGCTCCGACAGGGGGCTTGGAGAGCAGTACTTC. Protein: CASSSDRGLGEQYF. The full variable domain, rest sourced from reference TRBV7-8 and TRBJ2-7, is GAGVSQSPRYKVAKRGQDVALRCDPISGHVSLFWYQQALGQGPEFLTYFQNEAQLDKSGLPSDRFFAERPEGSVSTLKIQRTQQEDSAVYLCASSSDRGLGEQYFGPGTRLTVT.

The chain joins TRBV10-3 to TRBJ1-2; 8 positions agree with TRBD1. The J segment lost 4 bases and the V segment lost 11 bases, leaving 9 bases of the junction unmatched. This CDR3 is built from 13 residues. CDR1 ENHRY and CDR2 SYGVKD come from the germline V gene. The CDR3 reads CASAQGASYGYTF. The DNA for the CDR3 is TGTGCCTCCGCCCAGGGGGCGAGCTATGGCTACACCTTC.

CDR3 in amino acids: CASSQERTSGDNEQFF. CDR3 nucleotide sequence: TGTGCCAGCAGCCAAGAAAGGACTAGCGGTGACAATGAGCAGTTCTTC. The J gene is TRBJ2-1, the V gene TRBV14; 10 positions match TRBD2. With 0 bases clipped from V and 5 bases from J, the junction kept 4 bases outside the gene matches. This CDR3 has 16 residues. Germline CDR1 SGHDN, CDR2 FVKESK.

The V and J genes are TRBV5-5 and TRBJ2-1, with a possible D match to TRBD1 (6 bases). Trimming took off 4 bases at V and 5 bases at J, with 16 bases between the two ends. Per germline, CDR1 SGHKS and CDR2 YYEKEE (reference sequence). CDR3 length: 15 residues. The CDR3 here is CASSLRDILDNEQFF. CDR3 in DNA: TGTGCCAGCAGCCTCCGGGACATTCTAGACAATGAGCAGTTCTTC.

The DNA for the CDR3 is TGTGCCAGCAGCCAAACAGGGGCAGGAAACACCATATATTTT. It yields the protein CASSQTGAGNTIYF. The V gene is TRBV5-4, the J gene TRBJ1-3, with 7 positions matching TRBD1. CDR3 length equals 14 residues. Germline V gene sequence: CDR1 SGHNT, CDR2 YYREEE (reference sequence). Germline trimming cut 4 bases from V and 4 bases from J; bases unmatched to any gene: 5. Full variable domain (rest looked up from reference TRBV5-4 and TRBJ1-3): ETGVTQSPTHLIKTRGQQVTLRCSSQSGHNTVSWYQQALGQGPQFIFQYYREEENGRGNFPPRFSGLQFPNYSSELNVNALELDDSALYLCASSQTGAGNTIYFGEGSWLTVV.

The chain combines TRBV5-4 with TRBJ2-3; no definite D call. CDR3 length equals 16 residues. Per the germline V gene, CDR1 is SGHNT and CDR2 is YYREEE (reference sequence). The V gene lost 0 bases and the J gene lost 0 bases, with 11 bases spanning the gap. The CDR3 DNA reads as TGTGCCAGCAGCTTGGCCATAGGGCCTAGCACAGATACGCAGTATTTT. Translation: CASSLAIGPSTDTQYF.

This rearrangement joins TRBV7-3 to TRBJ2-3; D is unclear. V was shortened by 5 bases and J by 3 bases, with 15 bases between the two germline ends. This CDR3 is built from 15 residues. Germline CDR1 reads SGHTA; CDR2 reads FQGTGA. The CDR3 DNA follows: TGTGCCAGCAGCCCCCGGCTAGTAGGGACAGATACGCAGTATTTT. Translated, it gives CASSPRLVGTDTQYF. Based on the CDR3 plus reference TRBV7-3 and TRBJ2-3, the full variable domain is GAGVSQTPSNKVTEKGKYVELRCDPISGHTALYWYRQSLGQGPEFLIYFQGTGAADDSGLPNDRFFAVRPEGSVSTLKIQRTERGDSAVYLCASSPRLVGTDTQYFGPGTRLTVL.

CDR3 residues: CAISLTLQETQYF. The CDR3 DNA reads as TGTGCCATCAGTTTGACCCTGCAAGAGACCCAGTACTTC. The chain carries TRBV10-3 and TRBJ2-5; D is unclear. CDR1 is ENHRY, CDR2 SYGVKD, per germline. This CDR3 region has 13 residues. The germline V and J ends were trimmed by 5 bases and 2 bases, with 9 bases remaining between them.

CDR3 sequence: CASSVGHGATDTQYF. DNA of the CDR3: TGTGCCAGCAGTGTGGGACACGGCGCCACAGATACGCAGTATTTT. V usage is TRBV25-1 and J usage is TRBJ2-3, with TRBD1 as a possible D gene (6 bases). The CDR3 runs to 15 residues. V lost 4 bases and J 2 bases, leaving 13 bases between the germline ends. The germline V gene encodes CDR1 MGHDK and CDR2 SYGVNS.